This T cell receptor (beta chain) was recovered during a study of blood T cell repertoires in COVID-19. This CDR3 comprises 17 residues. Germline loops: CDR1 SGHRS, CDR2 YFSETQ. With 5 bases clipped from V and 5 bases from J, the junction kept 10 bases outside the gene matches. Assay used: immunoSEQ multiplex PCR; TCRdb lists only in-frame clones, some missing. Of 150,000 to 180,000 clones in the sample, about nine tenths were seen once. The chain is built from TRBV5-1 and TRBJ2-3, with 14 bases identical to TRBD2. Sequenced sample: peripheral blood. This TCR was sampled from a woman between 70 and 85 years old with acute or convalescent COVID-19. This CDR3 is CASSPRLAGGLGDTQYF. CDR3 coding DNA: TGCGCCAGCAGTCCTCGACTAGCGGGGGGGCTGGGAGATACGCAGTATTTT.